The 32 T cell receptor beta chains presented below share a single source sample, sequenced in a study of T cells after yellow fever vaccination. TCRdb called the 5' RACE reads again in MiXCR, with one record for every CDR3 protein. The profile shows 400,000 to 450,000 distinct CDR3 sequences, around 20% of them singletons. The source material was PBMCs, sampled before the yellow fever booster vaccination. The receptors were sampled from a young man who received the YFV17D yellow fever vaccine.

There are a few counts of this clonotype. The chain's CDR3 is CASSPTLDRATDTQYF. The CDR3 region has the DNA TGTGCCAGCAGCCCCACGCTCGACAGGGCCACAGATACGCAGTATTTT. This chain uses TRBV2 with TRBJ2-3, with 7 nucleotides matching TRBD1. With V trimmed by 6 bases and J by 2 bases, 11 bases remained unmatched. Germline CDR1 is SNHLY and CDR2 is FYNNEI. The CDR3 contains 16 residues.

This clonotype has a handful of counts. The CDR3 coding sequence is TGTGCCAGCAGCCAAGCGGTGGGGGCCAGGGAGACCCAGTACTTC. It is translated as CASSQAVGARETQYF. The J gene is TRBJ2-5, the V gene TRBV4-2; possibly TRBD1 for D (6 bases). The CDR3 has 15 amino acids. Germline CDR1 is LGHNA and CDR2 is YNFKEQ. The V end was cut by 1 base, the J end by 5 bases, with 14 bases between.

In this sample, this clonotype turned up a few times. The chain is built from TRBV15 and TRBJ1-4; D might be TRBD1 (5 bases). CDR1 LNHNV and CDR2 YYDKDF come from the germline V gene (reference sequence). This CDR3 contains 16 residues. Trimming left V 5 bases short and J 2 bases short, with 15 bases between. The CDR3 nucleotides read TGTGCCACCAGCGAAGGACTCGGGGGTACTAATGAAAAACTGTTTTTT. Amino acid sequence: CATSEGLGGTNEKLFF.

The chain carries TRBV19 and TRBJ2-7; 11 nucleotides align to TRBD1. Unmatched junction bases numbered 8, after V lost 6 bases and J lost 4 bases. This CDR3 comprises 15 residues. Germline V gives CDR1 LNHDA, CDR2 SQIVND (reference sequence). The CDR3 is CASSPDRGREYEQYF. The CDR3 nucleotides are TGTGCCAGTAGCCCGGACAGGGGGCGAGAGTACGAGCAGTACTTC.

The rearrangement uses TRBV6-5 and TRBJ2-2; D not certain. Trimming removed 2 bases from V and 1 base from J, with 8 bases in between. CDR3 length: 15 residues. Germline assignment: CDR1 MNHEY and CDR2 SVGAGI. This CDR3 is CASSYGSVNTGELFF. The DNA of the CDR3 is TGTGCCAGCAGTTACGGTTCAGTGAACACCGGGGAGCTGTTTTTT.

J is TRBJ2-2 and V is TRBV11-1; D remains unclear. Trimming stripped 6 bases from V and 4 bases from J, with 12 bases between. This CDR3 contains 14 residues. Looked up from germline, CDR1 is SGHAT and CDR2 is FQDESV (reference sequence). The CDR3 sequence is CASRSRESTGELFF. The CDR3 nucleotides are TGTGCCAGCAGGAGCAGAGAAAGCACCGGGGAGCTGTTTTTT.

The chain uses TRBV20-1 and TRBJ2-3, with D possibly matching TRBD2 (6 bases). The CDR3 runs 17 residues. The V gene's germline CDR1 is DFQATT and CDR2 SNEGSKA (reference sequence). V lost 3 bases to trimming and J lost 2 bases, with 21 bases between them. The CDR3 nucleotides are TGCAGTGCTAGGAGCCTCCCGGCGGGACCGGTCACAGATACGCAGTATTTT. Translation gives CSARSLPAGPVTDTQYF.

This sequence joins TRBV29-1 and TRBJ2-7; the D gene is possibly TRBD1 (6 bases). The V end lost 8 bases, the J end lost 2 bases, and 13 bases lay between the germline ends. Germline V lookup: CDR1 SQVTM, CDR2 ANQGSEA. The CDR3 runs 12 residues. CDR3 nucleotide sequence: TGCAGCATCCGGGACAATGCCTACGAGCAGTACTTC. Its protein product is CSIRDNAYEQYF.

The chain combines TRBV15 with TRBJ2-7; 9 bases map to TRBD1. The CDR3 runs 14 residues. V was pared by 5 bases and J by 6 bases, with 8 bases of the junction left unmatched. Germline loops: CDR1 LNHNV, CDR2 YYDKDF (reference sequence). The CDR3 DNA is TGTGCCACCAGCCCCCGGGACAGGGTACCCGAGCAGTACTTC. Protein sequence: CATSPRDRVPEQYF.

This chain joins TRBV18 and TRBJ2-5; D ambiguous. Germline V gene data show CDR1 as KGHSH and CDR2 as LQKENI. V was trimmed by 2 bases and J by 0 bases, leaving 7 bases between them. The CDR3 contains 14 residues. This CDR3 is CASSPFPNQETQYF. CDR3 in DNA: TGTGCCAGCTCACCATTCCCAAACCAAGAGACCCAGTACTTC. The full variable domain, completed using reference TRBV18 and TRBJ2-5, is NAGVMQNPRHLVRRRGQEARLRCSPMKGHSHVYWYRQLPEEGLKFMVYLQKENIIDESGMPKERFSAEFPKEGPSILRIQQVVRGDSAAYFCASSPFPNQETQYFGPGTRLLVL.

The chain employs TRBV6-5 and TRBJ2-7; D gene uncertain. In germline, CDR1 is MNHEY, CDR2 SVGAGI. The CDR3 runs to 14 residues. V lost 2 bases and J lost 6, with 14 bases in between. The DNA of the CDR3 is TGTGCCAGCAGTTACGCGGCCGGGTTGGGCGAGCAGTACGTC. This sequence encodes CASSYAAGLGEQYV.

V is TRBV10-3 and J is TRBJ1-1; no definite D call. The V gene's germline CDR1 is ENHRY and CDR2 SYGVKD. Trimming removed 6 bases from V and 0 bases from J, with 8 bases in between. This CDR3 contains 13 residues. The CDR3 spells CAIRLSMNTEAFF. Written as DNA, the CDR3 is TGTGCCATCAGGTTAAGTATGAACACTGAAGCTTTCTTT.

The CDR3 DNA follows: TGCGCCAGCAGCCCCCTGGATGCAGGGAGCAATGAAAAACTGTTTTTT. Residues: CASSPLDAGSNEKLFF. The chain is built from TRBV5-1 and TRBJ1-4; TRBD1 might be the D (5 bases). Germline V lookup: CDR1 SGHRS, CDR2 YFSETQ. The V and J ends lost 4 bases and 5 bases respectively, with 18 bases between them. The length of the CDR3 is 16 residues. Drawing the rest from reference TRBV5-1 and TRBJ1-4, the complete variable domain is KAGVTQTPRYLIKTRGQQVTLSCSPISGHRSVSWYQQTPGQGLQFLFEYFSETQRNKGNFPGRFSGRQFSNSRSEMNVSTLELGDSALYLCASSPLDAGSNEKLFFGSGTQLSVL.

This clonotype has just a few counts. The gene calls are TRBV10-2 and TRBJ1-3, with D perhaps TRBD1 (6 bases). CDR1 WSHSY and CDR2 SAAADI come from the germline V gene. Trimming took 6 bases from V and 4 from J, leaving 16 bases between them. The CDR3 extends over 15 amino acids. CDR3 in amino acids: CASSRDTTPGNTIYF. Here the CDR3 DNA reads TGCGCCAGCAGCCGGGACACCACACCCGGAAACACCATATATTTT.

The rearrangement joins TRBV20-1 to TRBJ2-2; 9 bases fit TRBD2. Trimming at V came to 5 bases and at J to 6 bases, leaving 7 bases not matched to a gene. The CDR3 consists of 14 residues. CDR1 and CDR2 from the germline V gene are DFQATT and SNEGSKA (reference sequence). CDR3 sequence: CSAASGVGAGELFF. The CDR3 bases are TGCAGTGCTGCTAGCGGGGTTGGAGCCGGGGAGCTGTTTTTT.

The chain couples TRBV7-3 to TRBJ2-3, with D perhaps matching TRBD1 (5 bases). The germline V gene encodes CDR1 SGHTA and CDR2 FQGTGA. The V end lost 2 bases, the J end lost 3 bases, and 12 bases lay between the germline ends. The CDR3 totals 15 residues. CDR3 sequence reads: CASSLSGYRTDTQYF. In nucleotides, the CDR3 is TGTGCCAGCAGCTTATCAGGGTATCGTACAGATACGCAGTATTTT.

This chain joins TRBV7-3 and TRBJ2-3; D not certain. CDR1 and CDR2 (germline): SGHTA, FQGTGA. The CDR3 loop spans 17 amino acids. Deletions cut 1 base from V and 0 bases from J, with 14 bases between. CDR3 in amino acids: CASSLNPPQFSTDTQYF. The CDR3 nucleotides are TGTGCCAGCAGCTTAAACCCCCCACAGTTTAGCACAGATACGCAGTATTTT.

The gene calls are TRBV7-2 and TRBJ1-2; D gene uncertain. Germline values: CDR1 SGHTA, CDR2 FQGNSA. The CDR3 loop spans 12 amino acids. With 1 base removed from V and 7 bases from J, the gap between germline ends came to 7 bases. In DNA, the CDR3 is TGTGCCAGCAGCTTAGATGACGTTGGCTACACCTTC. This sequence encodes CASSLDDVGYTF.

This clonotype came up a few times. V is TRBV2 and J is TRBJ1-5, with D hard to call. The V gene lost 0 bases and the J gene lost 6 bases, with 6 bases spanning the gap. Germline loops: CDR1 SNHLY, CDR2 FYNNEI. CDR3 length: 13 residues. DNA for the CDR3: TGTGCCAGCAGTGAAGCGGGGATTCAGCCCCAGCATTTT. Translated: CASSEAGIQPQHF.

This clonotype was picked up a small number of times. V usage is TRBV4-1 and J usage is TRBJ2-7, with D possibly called TRBD1 or TRBD2 (5 bases each). V shed 5 bases and J shed 2 bases, with 13 bases lying between them. The germline CDR1 and CDR2 sequences are MGHRA and YSYEKL. The CDR3 length is 14 residues. In DNA, the CDR3 is TGCGCCAGCAGCTATGGGACCGCTACCTACGAGCAGTACTTC. Amino acid sequence: CASSYGTATYEQYF.

The sample holds a few counts of this clonotype. The chain uses TRBV29-1 and TRBJ2-5, with a possible D match to TRBD1 (5 bases). Germline V gene sequence: CDR1 SQVTM, CDR2 ANQGSEA. V was clipped by 1 base and J by 6 bases, with 15 bases between them. This CDR3 contains 14 residues. The CDR3 sequence is CSVEGLGVFQTQYF. DNA of the CDR3: TGCAGCGTTGAAGGGCTAGGGGTATTTCAGACCCAGTACTTC.

The chain couples TRBV27 to TRBJ2-3; D remains unclear. With 6 bases removed from V and 0 bases from J, the gap between germline ends came to 13 bases. The CDR3 runs 15 residues. CDR1 and CDR2 (germline): MNHEY, SMNVEV (reference sequence). The CDR3 DNA is TGTGCCAGCAGCGCCAGGCCTAAGAGCACAGATACGCAGTATTTT. Translating gives CASSARPKSTDTQYF.

This clonotype came up a few times. V and J are TRBV10-2 and TRBJ2-1; the D call may be TRBD1 or TRBD2 (6 bases each). This CDR3 is built from 13 residues. Per germline, CDR1 WSHSY and CDR2 SAAADI. Trimming left V 6 bases short and J 6 bases short, with 12 bases between. The chain's CDR3 is CASRQRGVNEQFF. In DNA form, the CDR3 reads TGCGCCAGCAGGCAGAGGGGGGTCAATGAGCAGTTCTTC.

The chain recombines TRBV4-2 with TRBJ1-4; TRBD1 is a possible D gene (5 bases). This CDR3 has 16 amino acids. Trimming removed 3 bases from V and 0 bases from J, with 11 bases in between. The germline gives CDR1 LGHNA, CDR2 YNFKEQ. The CDR3 sequence is CASSQAGGATNEKLFF. CDR3 in DNA: TGTGCCAGCAGCCAGGCCGGAGGGGCAACTAATGAAAAACTGTTTTTT.

This clonotype occurred a few times. This CDR3 is CASSQDWQGRDGYTF. CDR3 coding DNA: TGTGCCAGCAGCCAAGATTGGCAGGGTCGAGATGGCTACACCTTC. The V call is TRBV3-1, the J call TRBJ1-2, with a possible D match to TRBD1 (5 bases). CDR1 is LGHDT, CDR2 YNNKEL, per germline (reference sequence). This CDR3 has 15 amino acids. Trimming shortened V by 0 bases and J by 6 bases, and 14 bases separated the two germline ends.

The V and J genes are TRBV5-1 and TRBJ2-3, with a tentative D call TRBD2 (6 bases). The ends were cut back, 1 base at V and 1 base at J, with 16 bases in the middle. The CDR3 totals 17 residues. In germline, CDR1 is SGHRS, CDR2 YFSETQ. DNA of the CDR3: TGCGCCAGCAGCTTGCGTCCGGGGGTAGAAGGCACAGATACGCAGTATTTT. Residues: CASSLRPGVEGTDTQYF.

This chain connects TRBV11-2 to TRBJ2-1, with 7 bases lining up with TRBD1. The CDR3 is 17 amino acids. The V gene end was trimmed by 4 bases and the J gene end by 2 bases; junction bases not matched to a gene: 11. Germline CDR1 SGHAT, CDR2 FQNNGV. The CDR3 DNA follows: TGTGCCAGCAGCTATACCCTAGGGGGCTTAGCCTACAATGAGCAGTTCTTC. Amino acid sequence: CASSYTLGGLAYNEQFF.

J is TRBJ2-7 and V is TRBV12-3 or TRBV12-4; D is undetermined. The CDR3 runs to 13 residues. Deletions cut 10 bases from V and 2 bases from J, with 15 bases between. The CDR3 protein is CATTPGPAYEQYF. The CDR3 region has the DNA TGTGCCACCACGCCTGGGCCAGCCTACGAGCAGTACTTC.

This clonotype turned up a few times. The chain recombines TRBV20-1 with TRBJ1-2, with a possible D match to TRBD1 (6 bases). V lost 5 bases, J lost 4 bases, and 23 bases lay in between. The CDR3 length is 16 residues. CDR1 and CDR2 (germline): DFQATT, SNEGSKA (reference sequence). Written as DNA, the CDR3 is TGCAGTGCTCCTCAGATCCCGGGACAACCCTCCTATGGCTACACCTTC. Amino acid sequence: CSAPQIPGQPSYGYTF.

The chain combines TRBV3-1 with TRBJ1-5; the D gene is possibly TRBD1 (5 bases). Germline values: CDR1 LGHDT, CDR2 YNNKEL (reference sequence). Deletions cut 1 base from V and 3 bases from J, with 10 bases between. This CDR3 region has 15 residues. This CDR3 reads CASSQAGLPNQPQHF. CDR3 DNA: TGTGCCAGCAGCCAAGCGGGACTACCCAATCAGCCCCAGCATTTT.

The chain links TRBV19 to TRBJ1-5, with a possible D match to TRBD1 (6 bases). The CDR3 extends over 14 amino acids. CDR1 LNHDA and CDR2 SQIVND come from the germline V gene (reference sequence). V lost 9 bases, J lost 6 bases, and 18 bases lay in between. The CDR3 DNA reads TGTGCCAGCCGCGCACGGGGGGCTAGTCAGCCCCAGCATTTT. It codes for CASRARGASQPQHF.

The genes are TRBV20-1 and TRBJ2-7, with D possibly being TRBD1 (6 bases). This CDR3 is 19 amino acids long. Germline V gene data show CDR1 as DFQATT and CDR2 as SNEGSKA (reference sequence). The V gene lost 3 bases and the J gene lost 0 bases, with 27 bases spanning the gap. DNA for the CDR3: TGCAGTGCTAGCAGCCAGGGGATGGACTTAGGCCCACACTCCTACGAGCAGTACGTC. This codes for CSASSQGMDLGPHSYEQYV.